What follows are 21 T cell receptor beta chains derived from one specimen sequenced in a study of T cells in tumors after PD-1 blockade (dated by TCRdb to 2018 to 2020). The time point label, read with the paper, signifies: before anti-PD-1 therapy. The library relied on the immunoSEQ multiplex PCR assay. The table was pulled from immuneACCESS by TCRdb, which kept in-frame rearrangements only. Such tables lose some clones; where checked, under half of the loss comes from unresolved V genes, and the rest has no known cause. The sample includes around 50,000 clones, with 79% observed a single time. Roughly a sixth of the sample rests with the top ten. The source material was PBMCs, sampled before anti-PD-1 treatment. The origin of the receptors is a human donor with basal cell carcinoma.

The gene calls are TRBV28 and TRBJ2-3; D is unclear. The germline gives CDR1 MDHEN, CDR2 SYDVKM. The CDR3 extends over 12 amino acids. The V end was cut by 1 base, the J end by 4 bases, with 3 bases between. CDR3 in amino acids: CASSLFADTQYF. CDR3 bases: TGTGCCAGCAGTTTATTCGCAGATACGCAGTATTTT.

This clone came up a few times. The chain uses TRBV19 and TRBJ2-1, with 11 bases aligning to TRBD2. The CDR3 totals 16 residues. Trimming at V came to 7 bases and at J to 6 bases, leaving 11 bases not matched to a gene. Germline CDR1 LNHDA, CDR2 SQIVND (reference sequence). CDR3: CASTRSGRAFSNEQFF. In DNA, the CDR3 is TGTGCCAGTACCCGTAGCGGGAGGGCCTTCTCCAATGAGCAGTTCTTC.

The chain couples TRBV28 to TRBJ1-5; weak D call: TRBD1 (6 bases). The CDR3 extends over 14 amino acids. With 4 bases removed from V and 7 bases from J, the gap between germline ends came to 14 bases. In germline, CDR1 is MDHEN, CDR2 SYDVKM. This CDR3 is CASSSNRVGQPQHF. The CDR3 nucleotides are TGTGCCAGCAGTTCAAACAGGGTTGGGCAGCCCCAGCATTTT.

This sequence joins TRBV5-1 and TRBJ1-4; 11 bases match TRBD1. CDR3 size: 18 residues. V lost 0 bases to trimming and J lost 7 bases; unmatched junction nucleotides: 11. In germline, CDR1 is SGHRS, CDR2 YFSETQ. The CDR3 region is CASSLAGTGGTLGEKLFF. CDR3 bases: TGCGCCAGCAGCTTGGCCGGGACAGGGGGTACTTTAGGTGAAAAACTGTTTTTT.

The rearrangement links TRBV15 to TRBJ2-6, with a possible D match to TRBD1 (5 bases). Per the germline V gene, CDR1 is LNHNV and CDR2 is YYDKDF (reference sequence). Deletions cut 10 bases from V and 4 bases from J, with 11 bases between. This CDR3 is built from 13 residues. The DNA for the CDR3 is TGTGCCAGTGCCTCAGGGGGGGCCAACGTCCTGACTTTC. This codes for CASASGGANVLTF. Full variable domain (rest looked up from reference TRBV15 and TRBJ2-6): DAMVIQNPRYQVTQFGKPVTLSCSQTLNHNVMYWYQQKSSQAPKLLFHYYDKDFNNEADTPDNFQSRRPNTSFCFLDIRSPGLGDTAMYLCASASGGANVLTFGAGSRLTVL.

This sequence joins TRBV29-1 and TRBJ2-1; 9 bases line up with TRBD1. CDR1 and CDR2 (germline): SQVTM, ANQGSEA. V gave up 7 bases and J gave up 7 bases; unmatched junction bases: 17. This CDR3 is 16 amino acids long. CDR3 coding DNA: TGCAGCGCCCCGGGACAGGGTATCTCCTTGTGGAATGAGCAGTTCTTC. Protein sequence: CSAPGQGISLWNEQFF.

This chain joins TRBV28 and TRBJ2-7; TRBD1 aligns across 11 bases. The CDR3 consists of 15 residues. V lost 3 bases and J lost 2; bases outside the gene matches: 3. The V gene's germline CDR1 is MDHEN and CDR2 SYDVKM. CDR3 sequence (DNA): TGTGCCAGCAGTTTTCCGGGACAGGGGGCCTACGAGCAGTACTTC. It codes for CASSFPGQGAYEQYF.

A note on this clone: A junction boundary mismatches the germline segment, possibly from a read error. The chain joins TRBV28 to TRBJ1-5; unclear D gene. The germline gives CDR1 MDHEN, CDR2 SYDVKM. The CDR3 extends over 12 amino acids. CDR3 protein: CASCRRNLPQHF. CDR3 sequence (DNA): TGTGCCAGCTGTAGGAGGAATCTGCCCCAGCATTTT.

The rearrangement joins TRBV28 to TRBJ1-5, with D uncertain. Per the germline V gene, CDR1 is MDHEN and CDR2 is SYDVKM. Trimming took off 2 bases at V and 6 bases at J, with 8 bases between the two ends. The CDR3 is made up of 13 amino acids. CDR3 protein: CASSLPISQPQHF. The CDR3 region has the DNA TGTGCCAGCAGTTTACCAATAAGTCAGCCCCAGCATTTT.

The chain joins TRBV7-6 to TRBJ2-7, with 8 nucleotides matching TRBD1. The trim removed 5 bases at V and 0 bases at J, leaving 6 bases unmatched. CDR1 is SGHVS, CDR2 FNYEAQ, per germline. The CDR3 runs 15 residues. CDR3: CASSPRQGFSYEQYF. DNA of the CDR3: TGTGCCAGCAGCCCCCGACAGGGGTTCTCCTACGAGCAGTACTTC.

J is TRBJ1-5 and V is TRBV2; weak D call: TRBD1 (5 bases). Germline V gene data show CDR1 as SNHLY and CDR2 as FYNNEI. CDR3 size: 16 residues. V lost 2 bases and J lost 2, with 13 bases in between. CDR3 coding DNA: TGTGCCAGCAGTGAATCCGGTCTCAGGGGCAATCAGCCCCAGCATTTT. Translation: CASSESGLRGNQPQHF.

The rearrangement links TRBV3-1 (or the pseudogene TRBV3-2) to TRBJ2-7, with D possibly being TRBD1 (6 bases). Trimming pared 2 bases from V and 2 bases from J, leaving 10 bases between. In germline, CDR1 is LGHDT, CDR2 YNNKEL (reference sequence). CDR3 length equals 14 residues. The CDR3 bases are TGTGCCAGCAGCCAACCCGACAGGACCTACGAGCAGTACTTC. Its translation: CASSQPDRTYEQYF.

The chain couples TRBV19 to TRBJ1-6, with TRBD1 as a possible D gene (5 bases). Germline V gives CDR1 LNHDA, CDR2 SQIVND (reference sequence). This CDR3 is built from 16 residues. V was trimmed by 8 bases and J by 0 bases, leaving 14 bases between them. CDR3 DNA sequence: TGTGCCAGTGATGGGGCACCTAACTCCTATAATTCACCCCTCCACTTT. The encoded protein is CASDGAPNSYNSPLHF. Complete variable domain (other parts from reference TRBV19 and TRBJ1-6): DGGITQSPKYLFRKEGQNVTLSCEQNLNHDAMYWYRQDPGQGLRLIYYSQIVNDFQKGDIAEGYSVSREKKESFPLTVTSAQKNPTAFYLCASDGAPNSYNSPLHFGNGTRLTVT.

A few counts support this clone. The chain is built from TRBV19 and TRBJ2-4; D remains unclear. The V end lost 7 bases, the J end lost 0 bases, and 13 bases lay between the germline ends. CDR1 and CDR2 from the germline V gene are LNHDA and SQIVND (reference sequence). This CDR3 is built from 15 residues. The CDR3 is CASKGRSIAKNIQYF. The DNA of the CDR3 is TGTGCCAGTAAGGGAAGATCGATAGCCAAAAACATTCAGTACTTC.

The V call is TRBV30, the J call TRBJ2-1, with D possibly matching TRBD2 (5 bases). The CDR3 runs to 15 residues. Germline values: CDR1 GTSNPN, CDR2 SVGIG (reference sequence). The V gene lost 0 bases and the J gene lost 3 bases, with 12 bases spanning the gap. CDR3 region: CAWSVQRGFYNEQFF. CDR3 nucleotides: TGTGCCTGGAGTGTACAGAGAGGGTTCTACAATGAGCAGTTCTTC. Supplemented by reference TRBV30 and TRBJ2-1, the full variable domain reads SQTIHQWPATLVQPVGSPLSLECTVEGTSNPNLYWYRQAAGRGLQLLFYSVGIGQISSEVPQNLSASRPQDRQFILSSKKLLLSDSGFYLCAWSVQRGFYNEQFFGPGTRLTVL.

This sequence joins TRBV12-3 or TRBV12-4 and TRBJ2-2; D ambiguous. This CDR3 has 13 residues. Trimming took off 7 bases at V and 4 bases at J, with 10 bases between the two ends. The CDR3 reads CASNLPVTGELFF. The CDR3 region has the DNA TGTGCCAGCAACCTGCCGGTCACCGGGGAGCTGTTTTTT.

The chain carries TRBV30 and TRBJ1-2; TRBD1 agrees at 8 bases. Germline-derived CDR1 and CDR2 are GTSNPN and SVGIG (reference sequence). J lost 7 bases, V lost 4 bases, and 5 bases had no gene match. This CDR3 comprises 12 residues. The CDR3 region has the DNA TGTGCCTGGAACAACGACAGGGGTGGCTACACCTTC. Translation gives CAWNNDRGGYTF. The complete variable domain, with remaining parts taken from reference TRBV30 and TRBJ1-2, reads SQTIHQWPATLVQPVGSPLSLECTVEGTSNPNLYWYRQAAGRGLQLLFYSVGIGQISSEVPQNLSASRPQDRQFILSSKKLLLSDSGFYLCAWNNDRGGYTFGSGTRLTVV.

The gene calls are TRBV7-9 and TRBJ1-3, with unresolved D. Germline V lookup: CDR1 SEHNR, CDR2 FQNEAQ (reference sequence). The CDR3 covers 14 residues. Trimming took 2 bases from V and 4 from J, leaving 9 bases between them. CDR3 loop: CASSLRKGGNTIYF. CDR3 bases: TGTGCCAGCAGCTTAAGAAAGGGCGGAAACACCATATATTTT.

The chain recombines TRBV18 with TRBJ1-2, with D unclear. The CDR3 consists of 14 residues. Germline values: CDR1 KGHSH, CDR2 LQKENI. V was clipped by 2 bases and J by 7 bases, with 14 bases between them. The CDR3 loop reads CASSPGSAAFGYTF. The CDR3 DNA is TGTGCCAGCTCACCAGGTTCCGCTGCCTTTGGCTACACCTTC.

The chain joins TRBV19 to TRBJ2-4, with no clear D. V gave up 3 bases and J gave up 6 bases, with 12 bases separating them. The CDR3 is 14 residues long. Germline CDR1 and CDR2: LNHDA and SQIVND (reference sequence). In DNA form, the CDR3 reads TGTGCCAGTAGTATGCGCCATACACTAAACATTCAGTACTTC. Encoded protein: CASSMRHTLNIQYF. The full variable domain, rest sourced from reference TRBV19 and TRBJ2-4, is DGGITQSPKYLFRKEGQNVTLSCEQNLNHDAMYWYRQDPGQGLRLIYYSQIVNDFQKGDIAEGYSVSREKKESFPLTVTSAQKNPTAFYLCASSMRHTLNIQYFGAGTRLSVL.

The chain has TRBV5-4 and TRBJ1-3; TRBD1 agrees at 7 bases. Per germline, CDR1 SGHNT and CDR2 YYREEE (reference sequence). The CDR3 contains 13 residues. Trimming took 5 bases from V and 4 from J; bases not matched to a gene: 3. DNA for the CDR3: TGTGCCAGCAGGACAGGGCCCGGAAACACCATATATTTT. Translation: CASRTGPGNTIYF.